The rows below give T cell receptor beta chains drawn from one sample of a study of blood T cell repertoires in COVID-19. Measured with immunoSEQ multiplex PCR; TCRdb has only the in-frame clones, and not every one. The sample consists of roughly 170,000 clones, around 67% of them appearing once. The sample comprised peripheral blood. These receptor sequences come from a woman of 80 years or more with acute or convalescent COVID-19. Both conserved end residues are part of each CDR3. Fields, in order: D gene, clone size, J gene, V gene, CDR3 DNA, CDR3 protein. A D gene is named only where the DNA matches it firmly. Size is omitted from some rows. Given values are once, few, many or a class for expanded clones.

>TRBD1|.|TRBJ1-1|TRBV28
TGTGCCAGCAGTTTATTCCAGGGGGCGCGAACTGAAGCTTTCTTT
CASSLFQGARTEAFF
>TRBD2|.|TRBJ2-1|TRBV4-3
TGCGCCAGCAGTTACGGACTAGCGGGATGGAGTGAGCAGTTCTTC
CASSYGLAGWSEQFF
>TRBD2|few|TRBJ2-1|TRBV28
TGTGCCAGCAGTTCCTCTTCTAGCGGGAGGCCTTACAATGAGCAGTTCTTC
CASSSSSSGRPYNEQFF
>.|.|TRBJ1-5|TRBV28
TGTGCCAGCAGTTTTGTGGTTGCGGGCAATCAGCCCCAGCATTTT
CASSFVVAGNQPQHF
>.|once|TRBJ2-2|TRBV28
TGTGCCAGCCGTACCGGGGGACCTTCCACCGGGGAGCTGTTTTTT
CASRTGGPSTGELFF
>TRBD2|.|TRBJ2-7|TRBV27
TGTGCCAGCAGTCCCCGACTAGCGGGTGAAGCATACGAGCAGTACTTC
CASSPRLAGEAYEQYF
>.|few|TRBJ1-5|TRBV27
TGTGCCAGCAGGACTGTGATGGGGGGAAGCAATCAGCCCCAGCATTTT
CASRTVMGGSNQPQHF
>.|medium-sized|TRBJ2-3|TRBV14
TGTGCCAGCAGATCTGGCCTCAGCACAGATACGCAGTATTTT
CASRSGLSTDTQYF
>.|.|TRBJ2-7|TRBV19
TGTGCCAGTAGCCGGTTTGGGGGAGGATCCTACGAGCAGTACTTC
CASSRFGGGSYEQYF
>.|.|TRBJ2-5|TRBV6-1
TGTGCCAGCAGTGAAGCGGGCGGGGGCGCGTGGGAGACCCAGTACTTC
CASSEAGGGAWETQYF
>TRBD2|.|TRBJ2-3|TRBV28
TGTGCCAGCAGTCGACTAGCGGATACCACAGATACGCAGTATTTT
CASSRLADTTDTQYF
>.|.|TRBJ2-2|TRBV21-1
TGTGCCAGCAGCAAAGCCGAGACCGGGGAGCTGTTTTTT
CASSKAETGELFF
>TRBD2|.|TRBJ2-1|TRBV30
TGTGCCTGGAGTAGGGGCGGGAGTTCTTACAATGAGCAGTTCTTC
CAWSRGGSSYNEQFF
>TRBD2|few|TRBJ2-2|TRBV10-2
TGCGCCAGCAGTGACCGCCGAAGAGGGCTAGCGGGAGTCGTCACCGGGGAGCTGTTTTTT
CASSDRRRGLAGVVTGELFF
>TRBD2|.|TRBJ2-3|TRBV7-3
TGTGCCAGCAGCCCTACCGAAAGGGGACTAGCGGTGACAGATACGCAGTATTTT
CASSPTERGLAVTDTQYF
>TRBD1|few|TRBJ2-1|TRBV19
TGTGCCAGTTTCTGGACAGGGGGAAAATCCTACAATGAGCAGTTCTTC
CASFWTGGKSYNEQFF
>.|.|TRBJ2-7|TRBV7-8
TGTGCCAGCAGCTCCCCGGACAGCTACGAGCAGTACTTC
CASSSPDSYEQYF
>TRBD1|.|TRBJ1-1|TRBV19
TGTGCCAGTAGTTCGGGGACAGGGGCGGGCACTGAAGCTTTCTTT
CASSSGTGAGTEAFF
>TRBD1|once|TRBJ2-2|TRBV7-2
TGTGCCAGCAGCTTTCAGGGGGCGTCCGGGGAGCTGTTTTTT
CASSFQGASGELFF
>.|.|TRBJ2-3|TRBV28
TGTGCCAGCAGTTACAGCGGGAGCACAGATACGCAGTATTTT
CASSYSGSTDTQYF
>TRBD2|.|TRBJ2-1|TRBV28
TGTGCCAGCAGTTTATGGGCGGGAGGGGATGAGAACAATGAGCAGTTCTTC
CASSLWAGGDENNEQFF
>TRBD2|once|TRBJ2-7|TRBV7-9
TGTGCCAGCAGCTTAGGAGCGGGAGGGTACGAGCAGTACTTC
CASSLGAGGYEQYF
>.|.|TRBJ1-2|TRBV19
TGTGCCAGTAGTATGACACAGGGTGTGGGCGGCTACACCTTC
CASSMTQGVGGYTF
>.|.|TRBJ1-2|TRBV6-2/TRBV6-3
TGTGCCAGCAGTTTTCAGTATGGCTACACCTTC
CASSFQYGYTF
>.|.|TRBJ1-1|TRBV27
TGTGCCAGCAGTTTAACTGTGAACACTGAAGCTTTCTTT
CASSLTVNTEAFF
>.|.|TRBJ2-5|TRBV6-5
TGTGCCACTATACGCGGCGGAGAAGAGACCCAGTACTTC
CATIRGGEETQYF
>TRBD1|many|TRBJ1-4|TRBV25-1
TGTGCCAGCAGTAGCGGGACAGGGAATGAAAAACTGTTTTTT
CASSSGTGNEKLFF
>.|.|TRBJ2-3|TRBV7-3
TGTGCCAGCAGCCCCTCAGGAAGCCTTAGCACAGATACGCAGTATTTT
CASSPSGSLSTDTQYF
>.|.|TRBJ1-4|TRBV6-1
TGTGCCAGCAGTGAAGCGCTTCTGTTTTCGAGGGGGATAGATGAAAAACTGTTTTTT
CASSEALLFSRGIDEKLFF
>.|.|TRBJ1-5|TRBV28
TGTGCCAGCAGTTTAATCCGAGTCAATCATCCCCAGCATTTT
CASSLIRVNHPQHF
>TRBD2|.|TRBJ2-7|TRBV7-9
TGTGCCAGCAGCTTGACTAGCACCAACGAGCAGTACTTC
CASSLTSTNEQYF
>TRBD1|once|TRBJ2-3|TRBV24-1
TGTGCCACCAGTGACCATCAGGGGGCCGATACGCAGTATTTT
CATSDHQGADTQYF
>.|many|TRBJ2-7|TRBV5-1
TGCGCCAGCAGCTTGGGGTCCCCTACGGGCGAGCAGTACTTC
CASSLGSPTGEQYF
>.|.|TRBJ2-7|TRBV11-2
TGTGCCAGCAGCGGACTATCCTACTACGAGCAGTACTTC
CASSGLSYYEQYF
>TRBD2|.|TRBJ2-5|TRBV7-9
TGTGCCAGCATCCAGACAAGCAGCGGGAGGAATCAAGAGACCCAGTACTTC
CASIQTSSGRNQETQYF
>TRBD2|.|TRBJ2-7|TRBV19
TGTGCCAGTAGTCCCCCGGCTTTTAGCGGGATTATTTACGAGCAGTACTTC
CASSPPAFSGIIYEQYF
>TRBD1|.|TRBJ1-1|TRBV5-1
TGCGCCAGCAGCTTGGTTACAGGGGGCGCCCGCACTGAAGCTTTCTTT
CASSLVTGGARTEAFF
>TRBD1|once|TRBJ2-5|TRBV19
TGTGCCAGTAGTATGACCGGCTGGAAGGGGGCCGGGGAGACCCAGTACTTC
CASSMTGWKGAGETQYF
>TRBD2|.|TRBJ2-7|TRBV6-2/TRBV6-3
TGTGCCAGCAGTTACGGGAGCGGGAACCTATACGAGCAGTACTTC
CASSYGSGNLYEQYF
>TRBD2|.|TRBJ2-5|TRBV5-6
TGTGCCAGCAGCTTGCGGTCGTGGCTAGCGGGGGCAGAGACCCAGTACTTC
CASSLRSWLAGAETQYF
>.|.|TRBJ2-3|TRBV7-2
TGTGCCAGCAGCTTAGTAGCGGATTCGGGCACAGATACGCAGTATTTT
CASSLVADSGTDTQYF
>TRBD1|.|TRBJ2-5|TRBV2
TGTGCCAGCAGTGAAGTGATACAGGGGGCCCTGGGGCAAGAGACCCAGTACTTC
CASSEVIQGALGQETQYF